This note documents a single T cell receptor (beta chain) sequence. The antigen is not known. The CDR3 has 15 amino acids. Triplicate sorts of some 300,000 cells per CD8+ subset. These data come from a study of CXCR3-negative and CXCR3-positive naive CD8 T cells. UMI-labeled 5' RACE TRB cDNA libraries were prepared from the cells. TCRdb re-called the 5' RACE reads and catalogs CDR3 proteins one per entry, DNA excluded. The sample totals 90,000 to 95,000 distinct CDR3 sequences. Study-level findings and limits: For CXCR3-positive naive cells, TRB CDR3s were more hydrophobic than those of CXCR3-negative naive cells. Naive cells that were CXCR3-negative or CXCR3-positive used TRBV-TRBJ genes alike, while memory cells diverged.

The gene calls are TRBV12-3 or TRBV12-4 and TRBJ2-3; checking the TCRdb D call of TRBD1 is not possible without DNA. This clonotype was obtained from a human donor in good health. Some clones in this sample may be carry-over from other donors' samples. Sequencing used naive CXCR3- CD8+ T cells from blood. Subset given: CD45RO-CCR7+CD27+CD95- naive CD8+ T cells lacking CXCR3 (TNR3-). This CDR3 is CASSTPGQGADTQYF.